The entry below gives a single T cell receptor beta chain sequence along with its context. What it recognizes is unknown. These data belong to a study of long-term antiretroviral therapy in people with HIV. General study results and limits: HIV repertoires had narrower CDR3 length ranges than controls. ART adherence, viral resistance and therapy changes went unrecorded.

An immunoSEQ assay, version v3.0, was performed at survey level. This table comes from immunoSEQ multiplex PCR, and its TCRdb copy is limited to in-frame clones, with some not included. This sample carries about 37,000 clones, less than 90% of them seen once, and the ten largest clones take 6.2%. Trimming pared 2 bases from V and 1 base from J, leaving 13 bases between. Germline V gene sequence: CDR1 SGHVS, CDR2 FNYEAQ. The CDR3 totals 16 residues. The V call is TRBV7-6, the J call TRBJ2-3, with D unresolved. This clonotype was sampled from a man younger than 35 with HIV. The sample was unsorted PBMCs, taken 1 year after starting antiretroviral therapy. The CDR3 protein is CASSLNPSQGTDTQYF. For the CDR3, the DNA is TGTGCCAGCAGCTTAAACCCCAGCCAGGGCACAGATACGCAGTATTTT.